This T cell receptor (beta chain) stems from a study of T cell responses to AZD1222 COVID-19 vaccine. This clone was detected only a few times. Its specificity is not known. Study-wide results and caveats: Of the AZD1222 recipients, only five to seven were seropositive at baseline. Nearly half of spike-specific TCRs reportedly go after variant regions that carry no mutations.

Profiling relied on immunoSEQ multiplex PCR, and the TCRdb table lists in-frame clones only, not all of them. This sample yields some 180,000 clones, of which about 93% are seen a single time; roughly 1% belongs to the top ten. CDR1 is SEHNR, CDR2 FQNEAQ, per germline (reference sequence). Trimming removed 2 bases from V and 4 bases from J, with 1 base in between. This CDR3 has 11 residues. This sequence joins TRBV7-9 and TRBJ2-3; D unresolved. The receptor's source is an adult who received the MenACWY meningococcal vaccine as a control. This specimen consisted of peripheral blood, obtained 28 days after the second dose of the MenACWY control vaccine. For the CDR3, the DNA is TGTGCCAGCAGCTTATCAGATACGCAGTATTTT. Residues: CASSLSDTQYF. The full variable domain, rest sourced from reference TRBV7-9 and TRBJ2-3, is DTGVSQNPRHKITKRGQNVTFRCDPISEHNRLYWYRQTLGQGPEFLTYFQNEAQLEKSRLLSDRFSAERPKGSFSTLEIQRTEQGDSAMYLCASSLSDTQYFGPGTRLTVL.